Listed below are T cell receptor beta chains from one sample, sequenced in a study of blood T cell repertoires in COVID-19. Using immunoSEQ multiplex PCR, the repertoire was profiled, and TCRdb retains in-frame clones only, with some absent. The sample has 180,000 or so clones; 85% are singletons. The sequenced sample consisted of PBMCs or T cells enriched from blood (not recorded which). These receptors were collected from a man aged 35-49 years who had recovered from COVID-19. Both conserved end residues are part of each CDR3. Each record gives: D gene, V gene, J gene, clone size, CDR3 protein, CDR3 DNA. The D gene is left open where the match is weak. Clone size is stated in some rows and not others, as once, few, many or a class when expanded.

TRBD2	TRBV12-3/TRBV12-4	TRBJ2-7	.	CASSFLAGGEQYF	TGTGCCAGCAGTTTCCTAGCGGGAGGCGAGCAGTACTTC
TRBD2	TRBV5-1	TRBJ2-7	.	CASSSGGSEQYF	TGCGCCAGCAGCTCGGGGGGAAGCGAGCAGTACTTC
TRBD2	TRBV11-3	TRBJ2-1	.	CASSSWTSGTYNEQFF	TGTGCCAGCAGCTCTTGGACTAGCGGGACCTACAATGAGCAGTTCTTC
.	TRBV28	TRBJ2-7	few	CASSRQYYEQYF	TGTGCCAGCAGTCGACAGTACTACGAGCAGTACTTC
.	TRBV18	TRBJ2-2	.	CASSPFLEGGELFF	TGTGCCAGCTCACCGTTCCTGGAGGGCGGGGAGCTGTTTTTT
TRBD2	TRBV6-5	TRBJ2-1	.	CASRTGTTYNEQFF	TGTGCCAGCAGGACCGGGACTACTTACAATGAGCAGTTCTTC
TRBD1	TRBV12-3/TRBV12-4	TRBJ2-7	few	CASRRQGKDEQYF	TGTGCCAGCAGGAGACAGGGTAAGGACGAGCAGTACTTC
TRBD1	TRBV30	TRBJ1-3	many	CAWTGGGGNTIYF	TGTGCCTGGACAGGGGGAGGTGGAAACACCATATATTTT
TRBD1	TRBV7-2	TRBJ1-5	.	CASSADRVQPQHF	TGTGCCAGCAGCGCCGACAGGGTTCAGCCCCAGCATTTT
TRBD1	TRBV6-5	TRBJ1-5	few	CASSPDRGYQPQHF	TGTGCCAGCAGTCCCGACAGGGGTTATCAGCCCCAGCATTTT
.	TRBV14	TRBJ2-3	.	CASGLPSGGGDTQYF	TGTGCCAGCGGCCTCCCAAGCGGCGGTGGAGATACGCAGTATTTT
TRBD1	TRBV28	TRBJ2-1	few	CASSFRSHGTEHNEQFF	TGTGCCAGCAGTTTCCGCTCCCACGGGACAGAGCACAATGAGCAGTTCTTC
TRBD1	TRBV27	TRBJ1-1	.	CASSPRGYRGSNTEAFF	TGTGCCAGCAGCCCTAGGGGGTACAGGGGGTCGAACACTGAAGCTTTCTTT
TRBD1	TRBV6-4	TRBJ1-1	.	CASSPGQDNTEAFF	TGTGCCAGCAGCCCGGGACAGGACAACACTGAAGCTTTCTTT
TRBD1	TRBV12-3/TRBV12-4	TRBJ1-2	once	CASSRQGNGYTF	TGTGCCAGCAGTCGACAGGGAAATGGCTACACCTTC
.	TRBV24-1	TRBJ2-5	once	CATSDPGGRRGETQYF	TGTGCCACCAGTGATCCGGGGGGCCGGCGGGGAGAGACCCAGTACTTC
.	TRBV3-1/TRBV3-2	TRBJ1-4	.	CASSPGGGEKLFF	TGTGCCAGCAGCCCAGGCGGGGGTGAAAAACTGTTTTTT
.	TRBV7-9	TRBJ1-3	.	CASSLAPTGSGNTIYF	TGTGCCAGCAGCTTAGCCCCGACAGGCTCTGGAAACACCATATATTTT
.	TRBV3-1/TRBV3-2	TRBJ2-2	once	CASSLRGGRTGELFF	TGTGCCAGCAGCCTAAGGGGGGGACGGACCGGGGAGCTGTTTTTT
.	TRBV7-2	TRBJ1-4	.	CASSLTIRLEKLFF	TGTGCCAGCAGCTTAACTATTCGGCTGGAAAAACTGTTTTTT
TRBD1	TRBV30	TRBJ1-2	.	CAWSRQGAGNGYTF	TGTGCCTGGAGTCGACAGGGGGCAGGAAATGGCTACACCTTC
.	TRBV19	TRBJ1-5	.	CASNGQPRQIAQHF	TGTGCCAGTAATGGACAGCCCAGACAGATAGCCCAGCATTTT
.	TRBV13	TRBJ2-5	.	CASSSASGTQYF	TGTGCCAGCAGCTCCGCCTCCGGGACCCAGTACTTC
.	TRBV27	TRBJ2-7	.	CASSLFFSYEQYF	TGTGCCAGCAGTTTATTTTTTTCGTACGAGCAGTACTTC
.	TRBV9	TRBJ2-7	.	CASSVGSSAYEQYF	TGTGCCAGCAGCGTAGGGAGTAGCGCCTACGAGCAGTACTTC
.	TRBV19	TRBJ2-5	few	CASSQTVAETQYF	TGTGCCAGTAGCCAGACGGTAGCGGAGACCCAGTACTTC
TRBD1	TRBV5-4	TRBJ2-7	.	CASSGPGQPDYEQYF	TGTGCCAGCAGTGGGCCGGGACAGCCGGACTACGAGCAGTACTTC
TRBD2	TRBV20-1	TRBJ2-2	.	CSASSGRNGELFF	TGCAGTGCTAGTAGCGGGAGGAACGGGGAGCTGTTTTTT
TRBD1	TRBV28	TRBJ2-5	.	CASSSGGFGETQYF	TGTGCCAGCAGTTCAGGGGGCTTCGGGGAGACCCAGTACTTC
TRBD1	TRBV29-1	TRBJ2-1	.	CSVEEGGLGEQFF	TGCAGCGTTGAAGAAGGGGGCCTAGGTGAGCAGTTCTTC
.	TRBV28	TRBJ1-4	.	CASRGQTFNEKLFF	TGTGCCAGCAGGGGACAAACCTTTAATGAAAAACTGTTTTTT
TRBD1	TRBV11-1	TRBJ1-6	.	CASSLLGGGNSPLHF	TGTGCCAGCAGCTTGTTAGGGGGCGGTAATTCACCCCTCCACTTT
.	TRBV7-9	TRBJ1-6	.	CASSSYPTRSHSPLHF	TGTGCCAGCAGCTCCTATCCTACTAGGTCCCATTCACCCCTCCACTTT
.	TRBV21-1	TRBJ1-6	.	CASSSEWTGYNSPLHF	TGTGCCAGCAGCAGTGAGTGGACAGGTTATAATTCACCCCTCCACTTT
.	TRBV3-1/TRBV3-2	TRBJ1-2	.	CASSRKGGGNYGYTF	TGTGCCAGCAGCCGAAAGGGCGGGGGGAACTATGGCTACACCTTC
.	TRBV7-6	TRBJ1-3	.	CASSLASGNTIYF	TGTGCCAGCAGCTTAGCCTCGGGAAACACCATATATTTT
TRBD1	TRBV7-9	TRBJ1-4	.	CASSLVTGNNEKLFF	TGTGCCAGCAGCTTAGTGACAGGGAATAATGAAAAACTGTTTTTT
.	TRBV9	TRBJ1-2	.	CASSATDGYTF	TGTGCCAGCAGCGCTACCGATGGCTACACCTTC
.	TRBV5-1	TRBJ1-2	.	CASSLGRGEGYGYTF	TGCGCCAGCAGCCTGGGCCGGGGGGAAGGGTATGGCTACACCTTC
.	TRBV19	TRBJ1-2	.	CASSPNRDGYTF	TGTGCCAGTAGTCCCAACAGGGATGGCTACACCTTC
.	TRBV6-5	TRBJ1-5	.	CASSYSSGQPQHF	TGTGCCAGCAGTTACTCGAGTGGTCAGCCCCAGCATTTT
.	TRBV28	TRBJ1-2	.	CASRGTPGYTF	TGTGCCAGCAGAGGGACACCGGGCTACACCTTC
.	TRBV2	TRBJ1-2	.	CASSEAKRSGYTF	TGTGCCAGCAGTGAAGCGAAACGGTCGGGCTACACCTTC
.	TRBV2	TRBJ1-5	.	CASKGREGQPQHF	TGTGCCAGCAAGGGGAGGGAGGGTCAGCCCCAGCATTTT
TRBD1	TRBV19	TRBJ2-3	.	CASSGGDRGHNTQYF	TGTGCCAGTAGTGGGGGGGACAGGGGGCACAATACGCAGTATTTT
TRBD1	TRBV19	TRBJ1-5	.	CASRPGQGLEQPQHF	TGTGCCAGTAGACCGGGACAGGGGCTGGAGCAGCCCCAGCATTTT
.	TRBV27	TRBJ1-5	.	CASRTGYSNQPQHF	TGTGCCAGCAGGACGGGGTATAGCAATCAGCCCCAGCATTTT
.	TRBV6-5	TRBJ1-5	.	CASSTTGDSNQPQHF	TGTGCCAGCAGCACGACAGGCGATAGCAATCAGCCCCAGCATTTT
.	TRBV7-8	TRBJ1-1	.	CASSLKRNTEAFF	TGTGCCAGCAGCTTAAAGAGGAACACTGAAGCTTTCTTT
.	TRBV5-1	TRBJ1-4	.	CASSLRGEKLFF	TGCGCCAGCAGCTTGCGGGGGGAAAAACTGTTTTTT
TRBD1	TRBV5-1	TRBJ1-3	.	CASSYEGAGINTIYF	TGCGCCAGCAGTTACGAGGGGGCAGGGATAAACACCATATATTTT
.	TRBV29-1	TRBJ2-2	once	CSVTENTGELFF	TGCAGCGTCACAGAAAACACCGGGGAGCTGTTTTTT
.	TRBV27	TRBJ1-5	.	CASSLGQFNQPQHF	TGTGCCAGCAGTTTAGGCCAATTCAATCAGCCCCAGCATTTT
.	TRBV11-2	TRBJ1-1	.	CASSFWGDEAFF	TGTGCCAGCAGCTTTTGGGGGGATGAAGCTTTCTTT
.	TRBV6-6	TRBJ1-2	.	CASSQGSAYGYTF	TGTGCCAGCAGCCAGGGATCGGCCTATGGCTACACCTTC
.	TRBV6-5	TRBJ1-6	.	CASSYLLGQTYSPLHF	TGTGCCAGCAGTTATCTTCTAGGACAGACTTATTCACCCCTCCACTTT
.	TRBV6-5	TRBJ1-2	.	CASTTQATGYGYTF	TGTGCCAGCACTACACAGGCCACCGGCTATGGCTACACCTTC
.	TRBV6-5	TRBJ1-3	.	CASSYQAGAAGNTIYF	TGTGCCAGCAGTTATCAGGCGGGGGCTGCGGGAAACACCATATATTTT
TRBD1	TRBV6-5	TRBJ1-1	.	CASSPPTGGTEAFF	TGTGCCAGCAGTCCACCGACAGGGGGGACTGAAGCTTTCTTT
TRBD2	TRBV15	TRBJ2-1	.	CATSRTSLNNEQFF	TGTGCCACCAGCAGGACTAGCCTAAACAATGAGCAGTTCTTC